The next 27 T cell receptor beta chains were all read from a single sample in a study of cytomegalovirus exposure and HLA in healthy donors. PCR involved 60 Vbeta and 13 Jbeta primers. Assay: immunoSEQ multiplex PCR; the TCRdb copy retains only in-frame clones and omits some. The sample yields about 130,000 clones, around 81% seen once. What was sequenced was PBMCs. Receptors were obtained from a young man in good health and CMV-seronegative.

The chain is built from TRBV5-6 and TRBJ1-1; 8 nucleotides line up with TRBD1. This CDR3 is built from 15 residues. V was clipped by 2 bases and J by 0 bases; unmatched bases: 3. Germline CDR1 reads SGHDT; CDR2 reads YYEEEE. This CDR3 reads CASSFWDRMNTEAFF. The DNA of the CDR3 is TGTGCCAGCAGCTTCTGGGACAGGATGAACACTGAAGCTTTCTTT.

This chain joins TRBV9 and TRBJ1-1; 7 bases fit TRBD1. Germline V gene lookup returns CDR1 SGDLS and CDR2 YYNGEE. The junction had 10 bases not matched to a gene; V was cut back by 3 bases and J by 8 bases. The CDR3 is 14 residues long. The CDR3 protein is CASSAGWIGGEAFF. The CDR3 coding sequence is TGTGCCAGCAGCGCCGGATGGATAGGGGGCGAAGCTTTCTTT.

The CDR3 nucleotides read TGCAGCGTTCGGTCTGCGGATGGCTACACCTTC. Translated, it gives CSVRSADGYTF. The chain is built from TRBV29-1 and TRBJ1-2, with D uncertain. Trimming took off 5 bases at V and 6 bases at J, with 10 bases between the two ends. Germline values: CDR1 SQVTM, CDR2 ANQGSEA. This CDR3 comprises 11 residues.

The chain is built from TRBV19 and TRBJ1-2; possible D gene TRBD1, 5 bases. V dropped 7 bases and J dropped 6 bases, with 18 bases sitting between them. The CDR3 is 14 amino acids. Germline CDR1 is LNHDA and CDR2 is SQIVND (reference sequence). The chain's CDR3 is CASTPLSRVHGYTF. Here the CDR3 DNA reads TGTGCCAGTACCCCCCTCTCCAGGGTCCATGGCTACACCTTC.

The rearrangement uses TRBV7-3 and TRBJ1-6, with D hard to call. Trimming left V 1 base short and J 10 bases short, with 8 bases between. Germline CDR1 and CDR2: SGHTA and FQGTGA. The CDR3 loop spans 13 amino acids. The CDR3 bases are TGTGCCAGCAGCTTAATGGAGGAATCACCCCTCCACTTT. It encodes CASSLMEESPLHF.

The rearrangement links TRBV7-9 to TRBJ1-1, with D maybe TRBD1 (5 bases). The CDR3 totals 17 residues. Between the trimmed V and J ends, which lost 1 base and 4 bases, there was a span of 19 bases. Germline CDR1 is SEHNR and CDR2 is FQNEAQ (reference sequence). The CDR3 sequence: CASSLVTGAGSVTEAFF. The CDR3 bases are TGTGCCAGCAGCTTAGTAACGGGCGCAGGGTCGGTCACTGAAGCTTTCTTT.

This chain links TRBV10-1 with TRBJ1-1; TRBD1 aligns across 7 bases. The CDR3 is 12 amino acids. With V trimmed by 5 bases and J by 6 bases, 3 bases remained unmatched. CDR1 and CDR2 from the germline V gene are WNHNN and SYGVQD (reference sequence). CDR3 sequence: CASSPGGPEAFF. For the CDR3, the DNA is TGCGCCAGCAGTCCAGGGGGACCTGAAGCTTTCTTT.

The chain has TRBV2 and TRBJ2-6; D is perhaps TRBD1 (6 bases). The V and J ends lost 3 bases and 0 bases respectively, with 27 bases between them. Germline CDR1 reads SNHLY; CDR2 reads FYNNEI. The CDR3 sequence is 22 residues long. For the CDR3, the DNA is TGTGCCAGCAGTGAGACTGACTTCGGCGTGGGGACATTTGGCTCTGGGGCCAACGTCCTGACTTTC. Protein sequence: CASSETDFGVGTFGSGANVLTF.

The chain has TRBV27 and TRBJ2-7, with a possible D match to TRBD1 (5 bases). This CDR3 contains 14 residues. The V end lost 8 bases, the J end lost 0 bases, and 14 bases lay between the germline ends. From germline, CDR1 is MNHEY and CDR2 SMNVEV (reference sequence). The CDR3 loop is CASARTGISYEQYF. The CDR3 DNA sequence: TGTGCCAGCGCCCGTACAGGAATCTCCTACGAGCAGTACTTC.

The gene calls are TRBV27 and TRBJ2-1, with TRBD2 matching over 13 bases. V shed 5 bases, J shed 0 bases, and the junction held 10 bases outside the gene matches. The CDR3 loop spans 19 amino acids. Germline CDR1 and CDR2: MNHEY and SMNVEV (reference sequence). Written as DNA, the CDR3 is TGTGCCAGCAGTCGGAGGACTAGCGGGGGATCGTACTCCTACAATGAGCAGTTCTTC. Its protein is CASSRRTSGGSYSYNEQFF.

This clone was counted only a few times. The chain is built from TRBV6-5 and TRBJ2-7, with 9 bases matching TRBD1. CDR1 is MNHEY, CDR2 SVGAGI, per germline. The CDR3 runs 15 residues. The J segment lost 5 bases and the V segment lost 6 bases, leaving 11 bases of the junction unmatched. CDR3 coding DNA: TGTGCCAGCAGAAATACAGGGGGCGATTGGGACGAGCAGTACTTC. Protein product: CASRNTGGDWDEQYF.

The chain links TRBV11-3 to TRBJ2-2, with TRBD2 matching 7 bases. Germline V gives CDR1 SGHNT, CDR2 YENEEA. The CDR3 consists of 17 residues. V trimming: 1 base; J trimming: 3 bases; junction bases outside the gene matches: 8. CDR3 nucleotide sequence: TGTGCCAGCAGCTTAGGCTTGCTAGCGGACGACACCGGGGAGCTGTTTTTT. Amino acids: CASSLGLLADDTGELFF.

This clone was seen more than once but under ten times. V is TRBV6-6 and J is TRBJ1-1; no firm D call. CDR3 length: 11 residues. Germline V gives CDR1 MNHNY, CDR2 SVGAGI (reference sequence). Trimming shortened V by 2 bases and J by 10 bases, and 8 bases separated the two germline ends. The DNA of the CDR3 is TGTGCCAGCAGTTACGACAACCGAGCTTTCTTT. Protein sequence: CASSYDNRAFF.

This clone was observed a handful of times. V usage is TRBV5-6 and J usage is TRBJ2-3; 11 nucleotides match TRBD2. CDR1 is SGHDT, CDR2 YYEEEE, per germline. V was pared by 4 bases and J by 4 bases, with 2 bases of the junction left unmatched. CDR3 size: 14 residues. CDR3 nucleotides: TGTGCCAGCAGCACTAGCGGGGGCCCAGATACGCAGTATTTT. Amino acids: CASSTSGGPDTQYF.

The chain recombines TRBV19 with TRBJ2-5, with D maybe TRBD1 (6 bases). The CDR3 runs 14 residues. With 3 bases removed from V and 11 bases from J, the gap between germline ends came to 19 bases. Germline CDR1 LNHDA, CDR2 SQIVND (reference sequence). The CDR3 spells CASSIVPGAREQYF. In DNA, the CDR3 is TGTGCCAGTAGTATTGTGCCAGGGGCGAGAGAGCAGTACTTC.

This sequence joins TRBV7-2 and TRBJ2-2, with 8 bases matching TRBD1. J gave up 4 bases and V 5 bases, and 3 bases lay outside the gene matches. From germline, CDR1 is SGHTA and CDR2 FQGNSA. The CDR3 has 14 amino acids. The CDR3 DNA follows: TGTGCCAGCAGCGGACAGGGTCCCACCGGGGAGCTGTTTTTT. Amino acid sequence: CASSGQGPTGELFF.

The DNA for the CDR3 is TGTGCCAGCAGCGGAGCCGGGACAGGGGATTATTCACCCCTCCACTTT. This sequence encodes CASSGAGTGDYSPLHF. The chain is built from TRBV9 and TRBJ1-6; 10 bases fit TRBD1. The CDR3 totals 16 residues. Per the germline V gene, CDR1 is SGDLS and CDR2 is YYNGEE. J gave up 8 bases and V 3 bases, and 8 bases lay outside the gene matches.

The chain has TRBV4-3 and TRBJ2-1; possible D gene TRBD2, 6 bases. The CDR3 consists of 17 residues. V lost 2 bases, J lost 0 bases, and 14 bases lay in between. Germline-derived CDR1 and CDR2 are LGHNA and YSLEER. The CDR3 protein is CASSQRDAGYSYNEQFF. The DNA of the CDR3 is TGCGCCAGCAGCCAAAGGGATGCGGGGTACTCCTACAATGAGCAGTTCTTC.

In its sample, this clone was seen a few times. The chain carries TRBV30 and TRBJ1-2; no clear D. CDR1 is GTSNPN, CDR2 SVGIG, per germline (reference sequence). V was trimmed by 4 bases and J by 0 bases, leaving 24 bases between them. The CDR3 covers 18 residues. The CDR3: CAWTGTDYTPRANYGYTF. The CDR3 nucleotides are TGTGCCTGGACGGGAACGGATTACACCCCGAGGGCTAACTATGGCTACACCTTC.

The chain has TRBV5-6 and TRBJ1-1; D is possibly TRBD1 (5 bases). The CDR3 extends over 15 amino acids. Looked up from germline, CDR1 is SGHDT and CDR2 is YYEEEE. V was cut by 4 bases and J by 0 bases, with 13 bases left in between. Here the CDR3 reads CASSLGTGMNTEAFF. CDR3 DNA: TGTGCCAGCAGCCTCGGGACTGGCATGAACACTGAAGCTTTCTTT.

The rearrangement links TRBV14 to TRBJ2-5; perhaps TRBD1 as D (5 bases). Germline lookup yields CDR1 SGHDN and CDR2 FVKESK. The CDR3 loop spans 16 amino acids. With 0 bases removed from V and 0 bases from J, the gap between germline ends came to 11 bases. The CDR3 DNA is TGTGCCAGCAGCCAAGAAAAGGGGTTCCACCAAGAGACCCAGTACTTC. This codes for CASSQEKGFHQETQYF.

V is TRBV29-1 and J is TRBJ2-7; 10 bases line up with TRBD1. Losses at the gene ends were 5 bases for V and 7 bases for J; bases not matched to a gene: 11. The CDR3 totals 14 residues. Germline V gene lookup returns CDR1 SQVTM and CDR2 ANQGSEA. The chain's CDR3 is CSVLWDRGFGEQYF. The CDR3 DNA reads TGCAGCGTTCTTTGGGACAGGGGATTCGGGGAGCAGTACTTC.

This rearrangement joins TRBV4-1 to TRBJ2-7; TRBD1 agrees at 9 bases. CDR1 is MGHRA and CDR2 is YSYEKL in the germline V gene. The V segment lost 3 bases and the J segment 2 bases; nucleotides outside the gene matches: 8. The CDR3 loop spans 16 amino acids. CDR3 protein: CASSHSLGQGPYEQYF. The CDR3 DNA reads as TGCGCCAGCAGCCATTCCCTCGGACAGGGGCCCTACGAGCAGTACTTC.

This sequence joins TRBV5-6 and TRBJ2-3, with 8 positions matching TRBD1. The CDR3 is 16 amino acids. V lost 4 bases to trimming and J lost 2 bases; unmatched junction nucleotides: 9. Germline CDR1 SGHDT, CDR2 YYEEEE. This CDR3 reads CASSMNRDRFTDTQYF. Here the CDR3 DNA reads TGTGCCAGCAGCATGAACCGGGACAGGTTCACAGATACGCAGTATTTT.

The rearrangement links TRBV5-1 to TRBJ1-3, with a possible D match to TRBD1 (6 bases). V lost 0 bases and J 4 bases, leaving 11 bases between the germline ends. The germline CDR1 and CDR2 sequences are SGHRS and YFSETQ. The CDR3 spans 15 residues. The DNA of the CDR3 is TGCGCCAGCAGCTTGGGGAACAGGGAGGGAAACACCATATATTTT. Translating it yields CASSLGNREGNTIYF.

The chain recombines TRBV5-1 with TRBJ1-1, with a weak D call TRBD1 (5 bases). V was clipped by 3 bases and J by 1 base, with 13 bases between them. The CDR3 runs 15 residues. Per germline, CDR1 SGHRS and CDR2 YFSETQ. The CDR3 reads CASSSLRQKNTEAFF. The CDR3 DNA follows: TGCGCCAGCAGCTCCTTAAGACAGAAGAACACTGAAGCTTTCTTT.

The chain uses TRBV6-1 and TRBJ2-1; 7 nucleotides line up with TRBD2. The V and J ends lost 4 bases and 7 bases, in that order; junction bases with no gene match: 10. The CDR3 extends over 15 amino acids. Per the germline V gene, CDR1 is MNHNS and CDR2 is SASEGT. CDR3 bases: TGTGCCAGCAGTGCAGGGTGGGGGGGTATGAATGAGCAGTTCTTC. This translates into CASSAGWGGMNEQFF.